The 14 T cell receptor beta chains reported below all come from one sample, sequenced in a study of cytomegalovirus exposure and HLA in healthy donors. PCR involved 60 Vbeta and 13 Jbeta primers. Profiling relied on immunoSEQ multiplex PCR, and the TCRdb table lists in-frame clones only, not all of them. The sample yields over 200,000 clones, 77% seen once. Material: PBMCs. These receptor sequences come from a woman aged 60-70 years in good health and CMV-seropositive.

The J gene is TRBJ2-7, the V gene TRBV5-6; 9 bases match TRBD1. The CDR3 is 15 residues long. CDR1 is SGHDT, CDR2 YYEEEE, per germline. V lost 2 bases, J lost 7 bases, and 10 bases stayed unmatched. CDR3 loop: CASSFGLTGGREQYF. For the CDR3, the DNA is TGTGCCAGCAGCTTCGGTCTGACAGGGGGTCGGGAGCAGTACTTC.

This chain joins TRBV5-1 and TRBJ2-3, with 9 positions matching TRBD2. The CDR3 is made up of 16 amino acids. Trimming removed 0 bases from V and 2 bases from J; junction bases left unmatched: 4. Germline V CDR1 and CDR2: SGHRS, YFSETQ. CDR3 in DNA: TGCGCCAGCAGCTTGGGAGCGGGAGGAACCACAGATACGCAGTATTTT. Translated, it gives CASSLGAGGTTDTQYF.

This clone has just one count. The J gene is TRBJ2-2, the V gene TRBV25-1; D possibly corresponds to TRBD2 (5 bases). There are 12 residues in the CDR3. The germline V gene encodes CDR1 MGHDK and CDR2 SYGVNS. Trimming removed 5 bases from V and 8 bases from J, with 9 bases in between. The CDR3 nucleotides are TGTGCCAGCAGTCGGGGATTAGGGGAGCTGTTTTTT. Translated: CASSRGLGELFF.

The chain employs TRBV5-1 and TRBJ2-7; 10 bases align to TRBD1. V shed 0 bases and J 0 bases; nucleotides not matched to a gene: 3. CDR3 length: 16 amino acids. Germline assignment: CDR1 SGHRS and CDR2 YFSETQ. This CDR3 reads CASSLGWDRGSYEQYF. Here the CDR3 DNA reads TGCGCCAGCAGCTTGGGTTGGGACAGGGGCTCCTACGAGCAGTACTTC.

The gene calls are TRBV7-9 and TRBJ2-7; D gene uncertain. The V end was cut by 2 bases, the J end by 12 bases, with 11 bases between. Germline-derived CDR1 and CDR2 are SEHNR and FQNEAQ (reference sequence). This CDR3 contains 11 residues. In DNA form, the CDR3 reads TGTGCCAGCAGCTTAAGAACTACGCGGTACTTC. Amino acid sequence: CASSLRTTRYF.

V is TRBV4-3 and J is TRBJ2-1; TRBD2 might be the D (5 bases). Germline V gene lookup returns CDR1 LGHNA and CDR2 YSLEER. Deletions cut 1 base from V and 8 bases from J, with 12 bases between. CDR3 length: 14 residues. The CDR3 protein is CASSQGSGVDEQFF. The CDR3 DNA reads as TGCGCCAGCAGCCAAGGGTCCGGGGTCGATGAGCAGTTCTTC.

The chain is built from TRBV5-8 and TRBJ1-1, with no clear D. Germline values: CDR1 SGHTS, CDR2 YDEGEE. Trimming cost V 2 bases and J 5 bases, with 13 bases left between them. This CDR3 contains 14 residues. The CDR3 DNA sequence: TGTGCCAGCAGCTTTTATCTATCGGAGACTGAAGCTTTCTTT. Protein: CASSFYLSETEAFF. Full variable domain (missing parts from reference TRBV5-8 and TRBJ1-1): EAGVTQSPTHLIKTRGQQATLRCSPISGHTSVYWYQQALGLGLQFLLWYDEGEERNRGNFPPRFSGRQFPNYSSELNVNALELEDSALYLCASSFYLSETEAFFGQGTRLTVV.

The V and J genes are TRBV30 and TRBJ1-3; no definite D call. V gave up 0 bases and J gave up 5 bases, with 8 bases separating them. Germline V gives CDR1 GTSNPN, CDR2 SVGIG (reference sequence). The CDR3 sequence is 13 residues long. The CDR3 nucleotides read TGTGCCTGGAGTGTGGGGAGAAGAAACACCATATATTTT. It codes for CAWSVGRRNTIYF.

This chain uses TRBV29-1 with TRBJ2-7; TRBD1 might be the D (5 bases). The CDR3 has 13 amino acids. CDR1 is SQVTM, CDR2 ANQGSEA, per germline. Trimming shortened V by 4 bases and J by 5 bases, and 15 bases separated the two germline ends. This CDR3 reads CSVARAGLDEQYF. The CDR3 nucleotides are TGCAGCGTTGCACGGGCAGGGCTCGACGAGCAGTACTTC.

The rearrangement links TRBV6-5 to TRBJ1-3; no definite D call. The CDR3 spans 16 residues. Trimming removed 2 bases from V and 2 bases from J, with 13 bases in between. Germline V gives CDR1 MNHEY, CDR2 SVGAGI. For the CDR3, the DNA is TGTGCCAGCAGTTACGATATGAGGGCCGCTGGAAACACCATATATTTT. It yields the protein CASSYDMRAAGNTIYF.

CDR3 sequence reads: CASSLGGTGQYF. DNA for the CDR3: TGTGCCAGCAGCTTAGGTGGGACAGGGCAGTACTTC. This chain links TRBV7-8 with TRBJ2-7, with 8 bases fitting TRBD1. The ends lost 1 base at V and 9 bases at J; junction bases unmatched: 2. The CDR3 covers 12 residues. CDR1 and CDR2 from the germline V gene are SGHVS and FQNEAQ.

This rearrangement joins TRBV30 to TRBJ2-1; D not certain. In germline, CDR1 is GTSNPN, CDR2 SVGIG (reference sequence). V lost 3 bases, J lost 1 base, and 10 bases lay in between. The CDR3 sequence is 14 residues long. This CDR3 is CAWSAIWSYNEQFF. As DNA, the CDR3 is TGTGCCTGGAGCGCGATCTGGTCCTACAATGAGCAGTTCTTC.

A few counts support this clone. The V gene is TRBV28, the J gene TRBJ1-1; no reliable D call. V lost 6 bases and J 5 bases, leaving 16 bases between the germline ends. The CDR3 runs to 14 residues. Germline values: CDR1 MDHEN, CDR2 SYDVKM. CDR3 DNA sequence: TGTGCCAGCAGCCCGGGTTTTGGACTAACTGAAGCTTTCTTT. This sequence encodes CASSPGFGLTEAFF.

The chain uses TRBV6-5 and TRBJ2-4; 7 positions match TRBD1. The CDR3 sequence is 11 residues long. From germline, CDR1 is MNHEY and CDR2 SVGAGI. CDR3 nucleotides: TGTAAGCAGATAGGGACAGTCATTCAGTACTTC. Its protein is CKQIGTVIQYF.